This T cell receptor (beta chain) was retrieved from a study of CD8+CD57+ T cells in acquired aplastic anemia. Overall study: CD4+ and CD8+ cells, once sorted, gave DNA averaging approximately 3.3 ug.

This clonotype was observed a handful of times. Its antigen is undetermined. Losses at the gene ends were 4 bases for V and 4 bases for J; bases not matched to a gene: 6. CDR1 is SQVTM, CDR2 ANQGSEA, per germline. The CDR3 contains 14 residues. Study-wide findings and caveats: Found in both controls and patients were approximately 31 CD8+ CDR3 sequences.

The study profiled TCR beta VDJ and CDR3 using genomic DNA as template. TCRdb independently ran MiXCR on the reads; one entry per CDR3 protein. The table records 200,000 or so distinct CDR3 sequences, around 66% of them present only once. The chain carries TRBV29-1 and TRBJ2-1; the match to TRBD1 covers 8 bases. The source of this sequence is a human donor with severe aplastic anemia or a healthy control (not recorded which). The sequenced material came from sorted CD4+, CD8+, or CD8+CD57+ T cells (not recorded which) from PBMCs. The CDR3 DNA is TGCAGCGTTGTGGACAGGGAGGCATACAATGAGCAGTTCTTC. Its protein product is CSVVDREAYNEQFF.